This T cell receptor beta chain derives from a study of cytomegalovirus exposure and HLA in healthy donors. CDR1 and CDR2 from the germline V gene are MNHEY and SVGAGI. CDR3 length equals 14 residues. V gave up 6 bases and J gave up 2 bases; unmatched junction bases: 4. Turning to this clone: Its specificity is not known.

General study findings and limits: TRBV6-2, TRBV6-3 and other indistinguishable V segments were excluded. Over 15,000 TCR beta sequences were associated with HLA alleles at 0.05 false discovery rate in a later analysis. Across HLA loci, a later analysis found differing TCR association rates, with DRB1 most and HLA-C fewest.

The primer mix had 60 Vbeta and 13 Jbeta primers. The data were produced by immunoSEQ multiplex PCR, yet TCRdb's version contains in-frame clones alone and is incomplete. The data contain about 170,000 clones, 60% to 85% of them seen just once; the ten biggest clones take up 0.75% to 0.8%. The clonotype comes from a female donor in good health and CMV-seronegative. The gene calls are TRBV6-5 and TRBJ1-5; 7 bases are shared with TRBD1. The sequencing sample was made of PBMCs. Here the CDR3 DNA reads TGTGCCAGCAGGAGGGGGCGGGGCAATCAGCCCCAGCATTTT. Translation gives CASRRGRGNQPQHF.